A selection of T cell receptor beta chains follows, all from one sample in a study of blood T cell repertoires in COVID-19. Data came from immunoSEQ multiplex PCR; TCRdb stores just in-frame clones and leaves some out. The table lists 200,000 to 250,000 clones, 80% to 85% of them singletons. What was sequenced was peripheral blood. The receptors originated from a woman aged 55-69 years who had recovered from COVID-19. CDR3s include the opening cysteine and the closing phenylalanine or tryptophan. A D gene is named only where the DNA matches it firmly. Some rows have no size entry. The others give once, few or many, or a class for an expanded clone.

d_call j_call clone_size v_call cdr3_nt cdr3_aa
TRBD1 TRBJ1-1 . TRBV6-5 TGTGCCAGCAGCAGGGGGCTGGGCACTGAAGCTTTCTTT CASSRGLGTEAFF
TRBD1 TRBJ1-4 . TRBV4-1 TGCGCCAGCAGCGTCCGGGACAGGGGTTCGTCAGGCGGTAATGAAAAACTGTTTTTT CASSVRDRGSSGGNEKLFF
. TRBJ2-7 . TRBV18 TGTGCCAGCTCACCAAGCATCGACGAGCAGTACTTC CASSPSIDEQYF
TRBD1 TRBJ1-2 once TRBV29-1 TGCAGCGTGGGAACCCTTCACAGGGGCGGCTACACCTTC CSVGTLHRGGYTF
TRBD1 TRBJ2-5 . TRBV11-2 TGTGCCAGCAGCTTGGGACAGGGAATAGAGACCCAGTACTTC CASSLGQGIETQYF
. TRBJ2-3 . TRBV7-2 TGTGCCAGCAGCTTAGCGAGGGGGTCTATGACGCAGTATTTT CASSLARGSMTQYF
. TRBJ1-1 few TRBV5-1 TGCGCCAGCAGGTACCGAGCGGGGAACTCTGAAGCTTTCTTT CASRYRAGNSEAFF
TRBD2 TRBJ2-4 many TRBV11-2 TGTGCCAGCAGCATAAGGGGGACTAGCTTCCCCCGGACCAAAAACATTCAGTACTTC CASSIRGTSFPRTKNIQYF
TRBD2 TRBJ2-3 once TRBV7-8 TGTGCCAGCAGCTTACTTAGCGGGCGCCCCGATACGCAGTATTTT CASSLLSGRPDTQYF
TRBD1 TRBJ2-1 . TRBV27 TGTGCCAGCAGGCAGAGACAGGGGGGATACAATGAGCAGTTCTTC CASRQRQGGYNEQFF
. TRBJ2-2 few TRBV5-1 TGCGCCAGCAGCTTGCTAGCGACTAGGGAGACCGGGGAGCTGTTTTTT CASSLLATRETGELFF
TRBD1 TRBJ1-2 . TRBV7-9 TGTGCCAGCAGCTTTGACAGGGGTAGCTATGGCTACACCTTC CASSFDRGSYGYTF
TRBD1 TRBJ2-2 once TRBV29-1 TGCAGCGTTGGGGACAGAGGGACCCCCGGGGAGCTGTTTTTT CSVGDRGTPGELFF
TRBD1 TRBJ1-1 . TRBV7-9 TGTGCCAGCAGCTTACGTCCCGCGGGACAGCCGAACACTGAAGCTTTCTTT CASSLRPAGQPNTEAFF
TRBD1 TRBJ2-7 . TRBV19 TGTGCCAGTCACGGACAGGACTCCTACGAGCAGTACTTC CASHGQDSYEQYF
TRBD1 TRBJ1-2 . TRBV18 TGTGCCAGCTCAACGAGGGACAGGGATCACTATGGCTACACCTTC CASSTRDRDHYGYTF
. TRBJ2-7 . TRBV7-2 TGTGCCAGCAGCCTGGGTCGTGAGGTTGAGCAGTACTTC CASSLGREVEQYF
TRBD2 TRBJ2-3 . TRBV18 TGTGCCAGCTCACCGCAACCGGGACTAAACACAGATACGCAGTATTTT CASSPQPGLNTDTQYF
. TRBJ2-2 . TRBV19 TGTGCCAGTATGGAGGACAGGAACACCGGGGAGCTGTTTTTT CASMEDRNTGELFF
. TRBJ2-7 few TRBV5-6 TGTGCCAGCAGCTTGGAAGGGGGTTTGTACGAGCAGTACTTC CASSLEGGLYEQYF
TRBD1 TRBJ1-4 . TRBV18 TGTGCCAGCTCACGCAACAGGGGAACTAATGAAAAACTGTTTTTT CASSRNRGTNEKLFF
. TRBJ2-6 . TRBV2 TGTGCCACCAGGACAGCTGGCAACTCTGGGGCCAACGTCCTGACTTTC CATRTAGNSGANVLTF
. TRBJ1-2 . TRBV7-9 TGTGCCAGCAGCCTCGGGCAGGGGCTTCTTGGCTACACCTTC CASSLGQGLLGYTF
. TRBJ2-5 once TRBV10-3 TGTGCCATCAGTGAGAGGAGCGGTCTAACTGGGGAGACCCAGTACTTC CAISERSGLTGETQYF
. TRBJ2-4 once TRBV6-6 TGTGCCAGCAGTTACCAGGACATTCAGTACTTC CASSYQDIQYF
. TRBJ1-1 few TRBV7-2 TGTGCCAGCAGCTTTAGTCTGAACACTGAAGCTTTCTTT CASSFSLNTEAFF
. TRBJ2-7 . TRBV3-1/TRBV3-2 TGTGCCAGCAGCCAAGATTCCGCCTACTCCCCCAGGCCAGGGGTCACCTACGAGCAGTACTTC CASSQDSAYSPRPGVTYEQYF
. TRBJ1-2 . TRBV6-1 TGTGCCAGCAGTGAAAGTGGTGCAGGGACTCGCGGCTACACCTTC CASSESGAGTRGYTF
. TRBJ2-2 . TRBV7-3 TGTGCCAGCAGCTCGACCACAGGTGCCGGGGAGCTGTTTTTT CASSSTTGAGELFF
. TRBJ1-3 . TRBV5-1 TGCGCCAGCAGGCACCCGACAGGTTCCACCATATATTTT CASRHPTGSTIYF
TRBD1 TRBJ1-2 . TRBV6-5 TGTGCCAGCAGTTACCGCGGACAGGTATCTAACTATGGCTACACCTTC CASSYRGQVSNYGYTF
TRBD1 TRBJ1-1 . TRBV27 TGTGCCAGCAGTTTGAACAGGGGTGAGTTCGGGGCTTTCTTT CASSLNRGEFGAFF
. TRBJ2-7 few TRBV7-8 TGTGCCAGCAGCTTACCCTACGCGGGAACCTACGAGCAGTACTTC CASSLPYAGTYEQYF
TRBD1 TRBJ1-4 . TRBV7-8 TGTGCCAGCAGCTTACAGGGGGCGACTAATGAAAAACTGTTTTTT CASSLQGATNEKLFF
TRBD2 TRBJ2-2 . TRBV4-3 TGCGCCAGCAGCCAAGAGGGAGTAGCGGGGTGGACCGGGGAGCTGTTTTTT CASSQEGVAGWTGELFF
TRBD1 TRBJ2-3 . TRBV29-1 TGCAGCGTTGCGGCAGGGGGCGCGACAGATACGCAGTATTTT CSVAAGGATDTQYF
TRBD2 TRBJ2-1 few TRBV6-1 TGTGCCAGCAGTGAAGCTAGCGGGGGGGCCAATGAGCAGTTCTTC CASSEASGGANEQFF
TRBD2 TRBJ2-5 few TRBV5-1 TGCGCCAGCAGTACTAGCGGGGACCAAGAGACCCAGTACTTC CASSTSGDQETQYF
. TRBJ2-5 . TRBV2 TGTGCCAGCAGTGTACAGAAAGAGACCCAGTACTTC CASSVQKETQYF
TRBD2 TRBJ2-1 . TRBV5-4 TGTGCCAGCAGCCCGGCCGAGCGGGGGGTCTACAATGAGCAGTTCTTC CASSPAERGVYNEQFF
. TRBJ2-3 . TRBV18 TGTGCCAGCTCACGTGATACAGTCCCTAGCACAGATACGCAGTATTTT CASSRDTVPSTDTQYF
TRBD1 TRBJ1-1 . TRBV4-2 TGTGCCAGCAGCCATCGACAGGGGGTAAACACTGAAGCTTTCTTT CASSHRQGVNTEAFF
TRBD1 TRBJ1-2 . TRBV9 TGTGCCAGCAGCGCTCTACAGGGGAACTATGGCTACACCTTC CASSALQGNYGYTF
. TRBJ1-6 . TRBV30 TGTGCCTGGAGTGTACCCTTTACGGGTAGTAGTTCACCCCTCCACTTT CAWSVPFTGSSSPLHF
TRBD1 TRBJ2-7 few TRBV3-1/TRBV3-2 TGTGCCAGCAGCCAAGGAGGGACAGGGGCCTACGAGCAGTACTTC CASSQGGTGAYEQYF
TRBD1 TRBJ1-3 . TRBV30 TGTGCCTGGAGTTCCGGACAGGGCAGAAACACCATATATTTT CAWSSGQGRNTIYF
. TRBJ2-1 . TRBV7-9 TGTGCCAGCAGCTTAGGAGGGACTTTCAATGAGCAGTTCTTC CASSLGGTFNEQFF
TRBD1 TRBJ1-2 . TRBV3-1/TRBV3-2 TGTGCCAGCAGTCGTGGACAGGGGGCTGGGGGCTACACCTTC CASSRGQGAGGYTF
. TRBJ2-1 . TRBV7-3 TGTGCCAGCAGCTTAGCCGGACTAACCTACAATGAGCAGTTCTTC CASSLAGLTYNEQFF
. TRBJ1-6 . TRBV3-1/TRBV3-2 TGTGCCAGCAGCCAAGACGGGGAAACACCCCTCCACTTT CASSQDGETPLHF
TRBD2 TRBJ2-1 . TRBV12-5 TGTGCTAGTGGTTTCAGAGCGGGGGGGCCTCATCGACAGTTCTTC CASGFRAGGPHRQFF
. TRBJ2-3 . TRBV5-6 TGTGCCAGCAGCTTAGGTCAGGGGATAGATACGCAGTATTTT CASSLGQGIDTQYF
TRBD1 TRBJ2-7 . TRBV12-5 TGTGCTAGTGGCCCACGGGACAGGTCCTACGAGCAGTACTTC CASGPRDRSYEQYF
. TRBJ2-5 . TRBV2 TGTGCCAGCAGTAAACAGCGGGCGGAGACCCAGTACTTC CASSKQRAETQYF
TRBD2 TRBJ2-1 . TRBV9 TGTGCCAGCAGCCCCCAGGGGGGAGGGGGACTAGCGGGGTTGGATGAGCAGTTCTTC CASSPQGGGGLAGLDEQFF